This TCR beta chain is drawn from a study of metastatic and nonmetastatic thyroid tumors. CDR3 length: 15 amino acids. J lost 5 bases, V lost 3 bases, and 10 bases had no gene match. Germline V gene sequence: CDR1 SGHNT, CDR2 YENEEA. TCRdb called clones again from the PCR reads with MiXCR. The repertoire includes 75,000 to 95,000 clones, roughly 12% of them detected once, and around 10% sits in the top ten. Every patient was untreated before thyroid surgery. V usage is TRBV11-3 and J usage is TRBJ2-7, with TRBD2 matching 7 bases. Input material: blood. The source is a female donor with papillary thyroid cancer or a benign thyroid nodule (not recorded which). Some clones in this sample may be carry-over from other donors' samples. The CDR3 DNA follows: TGTGCCAGCAGCTTGAGGGTGGGGGGGATCAACGAGCAGTACTTC. Translation gives CASSLRVGGINEQYF.